These 14 T cell receptor beta chains were all obtained from the same sample, sequenced in a study of early stage breast cancer tumors. Profiled with immunoSEQ multiplex PCR; TCRdb holds only in-frame clones, not every one. The sample comprises over 15,000 clones, around 82% of which are singletons, and approximately 1.8% rests with the top ten. The sequenced material came from blood. Every receptor here comes from a person between 65 and 79 years old with breast cancer.

The rearrangement uses TRBV5-6 and TRBJ2-3; D call uncertain. CDR3 length equals 15 residues. Germline CDR1 is SGHDT and CDR2 is YYEEEE. The V and J ends lost 0 bases and 1 base respectively, with 9 bases between them. CDR3 sequence (DNA): TGTGCCAGCAGCTTGGGGGTTCAGGGCACAGATACGCAGTATTTT. Its protein product is CASSLGVQGTDTQYF.

This clone is a singleton in its sample. The chain combines TRBV19 with TRBJ1-1, with D tentatively TRBD1 (5 bases). The V end lost 8 bases, the J end lost 3 bases, and 16 bases lay between the germline ends. This CDR3 is built from 14 residues. Germline V gene sequence: CDR1 LNHDA, CDR2 SQIVND (reference sequence). The CDR3 loop reads CASRAGVVDTEAFF. CDR3 sequence (DNA): TGTGCCAGTCGGGCGGGGGTTGTTGACACTGAAGCTTTCTTT.

The rearrangement uses TRBV5-6 and TRBJ2-5; 10 bases are shared with TRBD1. The J call is in doubt because the DNA end fits TRBJ2-7 better. Germline CDR1 SGHDT, CDR2 YYEEEE. This CDR3 has 15 residues. The CDR3 DNA reads TGTGCCAGCAGCTCCAGGATGACAGGGGGCTCCGAGCAGTACTTC. Its translation: CASSSRMTGGSEQYF.

The DNA for the CDR3 is TGTGCCATCAGCCTAGCGGGGGATTGGGATACGCAGTATTTT. Translated, it gives CAISLAGDWDTQYF. The chain employs TRBV10-3 and TRBJ2-3, with TRBD2 matching over 10 bases. Germline lookup yields CDR1 ENHRY and CDR2 SYGVKD. There are 14 residues in the CDR3. V was pared by 6 bases and J by 6 bases, with 6 bases of the junction left unmatched.

V usage is TRBV7-9 and J usage is TRBJ1-4; 8 positions match TRBD1. The CDR3 has 15 amino acids. Germline CDR1 and CDR2: SEHNR and FQNEAQ (reference sequence). V gave up 5 bases and J gave up 4 bases; unmatched junction bases: 6. DNA for the CDR3: TGTGCCAGCAGCCGAGAGACAGGGGTTAATGAAAAACTGTTTTTT. Protein: CASSRETGVNEKLFF.

Here the CDR3 reads CASSTPTAGADTQYF. The CDR3 DNA is TGTGCCAGTAGTACCCCTACAGCGGGGGCAGATACGCAGTATTTT. The chain combines TRBV19 with TRBJ2-3; 8 nucleotides match TRBD2. In germline, CDR1 is LNHDA, CDR2 SQIVND (reference sequence). The V segment lost 4 bases and the J segment 4 bases; nucleotides outside the gene matches: 7. The CDR3 is made up of 15 amino acids.

The chain has TRBV28 and TRBJ1-1, with a tentative D call TRBD1 (6 bases). Looked up from germline, CDR1 is MDHEN and CDR2 is SYDVKM. There are 13 residues in the CDR3. V was pared by 5 bases and J by 4 bases, with 11 bases between. CDR3 sequence (DNA): TGTGCCAGCAGTCTCAGGGGATCCACTGAAGCTTTCTTT. Protein sequence: CASSLRGSTEAFF.

This clone was picked up one time. This chain uses TRBV9 with TRBJ2-1, with D possibly being TRBD2 (5 bases). This CDR3 has 13 amino acids. V gave up 1 base and J gave up 6 bases, with 8 bases separating them. Germline V lookup: CDR1 SGDLS, CDR2 YYNGEE. The CDR3 loop is CASSVTGSNEQFF. In DNA form, the CDR3 reads TGTGCCAGCAGCGTAACGGGGTCCAATGAGCAGTTCTTC.

This clone is a singleton in its sample. The chain couples TRBV5-1 to TRBJ1-1, with 9 bases aligning to TRBD1. The CDR3 extends over 15 amino acids. With 4 bases clipped from V and 4 bases from J, the junction kept 8 bases outside the gene matches. In germline, CDR1 is SGHRS, CDR2 YFSETQ. The CDR3 nucleotides read TGCGCCAGCAGCACCCCGACAGGGGGAAGCACTGAAGCTTTCTTT. This translates into CASSTPTGGSTEAFF.

The chain links TRBV5-1 to TRBJ2-5, with TRBD2 matching 7 bases. The V gene end was trimmed by 1 base and the J gene end by 0 bases; junction bases not matched to a gene: 3. Germline values: CDR1 SGHRS, CDR2 YFSETQ. The CDR3 loop spans 15 amino acids. In DNA form, the CDR3 reads TGCGCCAGCAGCTTGTTTACTAGCGACCAAGAGACCCAGTACTTC. Its protein is CASSLFTSDQETQYF. Drawing the rest from reference TRBV5-1 and TRBJ2-5, the complete variable domain is KAGVTQTPRYLIKTRGQQVTLSCSPISGHRSVSWYQQTPGQGLQFLFEYFSETQRNKGNFPGRFSGRQFSNSRSEMNVSTLELGDSALYLCASSLFTSDQETQYFGPGTRLLVL.

V gene TRBV10-1 combines with J gene TRBJ2-7; TRBD1 agrees at 8 bases. J lost 1 base, V lost 11 bases, and 7 bases had no gene match. The CDR3 covers 13 residues. Germline lookup yields CDR1 WNHNN and CDR2 SYGVQD (reference sequence). The CDR3 protein is CAVRQGSSYEQYF. In nucleotides, the CDR3 is TGCGCCGTCCGACAGGGGAGTTCCTACGAGCAGTACTTC.

J is TRBJ1-2 and V is TRBV29-1; 9 bases fit TRBD1. This CDR3 contains 14 residues. V lost 3 bases, J lost 7 bases, and 9 bases stayed unmatched. Germline CDR1 and CDR2: SQVTM and ANQGSEA. The DNA of the CDR3 is TGCAGCGTTGATCCCCGGGACAGGGCGTCTGGCTACACCTTC. It codes for CSVDPRDRASGYTF.

CDR3 region: CASSPFFGTGGRNTEAFF. The CDR3 DNA follows: TGTGCCAGCAGCCCATTCTTCGGGACAGGCGGTAGGAACACTGAAGCTTTCTTT. The chain has TRBV7-9 and TRBJ1-1; 8 bases fit TRBD1. J was trimmed by 1 base and V by 5 bases; bases with no gene match: 15. The CDR3 extends over 18 amino acids. From germline, CDR1 is SEHNR and CDR2 FQNEAQ (reference sequence).

This chain connects TRBV4-3 to TRBJ1-1; 8 nucleotides line up with TRBD1. This CDR3 spans 15 amino acids. Germline assignment: CDR1 LGHNA and CDR2 YSLEER. Trimming removed 4 bases from V and 1 base from J; junction bases left unmatched: 5. The CDR3 nucleotides are TGCGCCAGCAGCCGCTCCGGGACAGGGAACACTGAAGCTTTCTTT. Its protein product is CASSRSGTGNTEAFF.